The clone carrying this TCR beta chain appeared once. This entry belongs to a study of blood T cell repertoires in COVID-19. This table comes from immunoSEQ multiplex PCR, and its TCRdb copy is limited to in-frame clones, with some not included. The repertoire holds a few hundred thousand clones, with approximately 91% as singletons. V lost 4 bases and J lost 8; bases outside the gene matches: 10. This CDR3 spans 15 amino acids. In germline, CDR1 is SEHNR, CDR2 FQNEAQ (reference sequence). The chain employs TRBV7-9 and TRBJ2-1; 8 positions agree with TRBD2. This clonotype was sampled from a woman between 40 and 55 years old who had been exposed to COVID-19. The sequenced material came from PBMCs or T cells enriched from blood (not recorded which). The CDR3 sequence is CASSSLRLAPDEQFF. The CDR3 DNA reads as TGTGCCAGCAGCTCACTAAGACTAGCGCCCGATGAGCAGTTCTTC. The full variable domain, with the rest looked up from reference TRBV7-9 and TRBJ2-1, is DTGVSQNPRHKITKRGQNVTFRCDPISEHNRLYWYRQTLGQGPEFLTYFQNEAQLEKSRLLSDRFSAERPKGSFSTLEIQRTEQGDSAMYLCASSSLRLAPDEQFFGPGTRLTVL.